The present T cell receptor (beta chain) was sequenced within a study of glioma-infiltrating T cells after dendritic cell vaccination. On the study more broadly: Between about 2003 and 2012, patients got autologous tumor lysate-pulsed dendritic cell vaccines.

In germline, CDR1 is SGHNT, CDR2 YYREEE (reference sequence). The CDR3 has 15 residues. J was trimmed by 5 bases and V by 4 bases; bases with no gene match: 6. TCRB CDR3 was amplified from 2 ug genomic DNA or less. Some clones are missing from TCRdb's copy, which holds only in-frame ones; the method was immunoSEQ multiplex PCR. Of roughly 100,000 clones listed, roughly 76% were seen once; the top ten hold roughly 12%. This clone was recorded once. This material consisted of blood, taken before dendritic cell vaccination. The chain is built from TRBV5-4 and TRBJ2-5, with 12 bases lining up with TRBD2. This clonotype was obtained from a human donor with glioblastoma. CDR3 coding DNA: TGTGCCAGCAGCCTCTCTAGCGGGGGGGCTGAGACCCAGTACTTC. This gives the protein CASSLSSGGAETQYF.